This TCR beta chain was identified during a study of T-cell reconstitution after alpha-beta-depleted transplantation in children. Trimming shortened V by 5 bases and J by 6 bases, and 11 bases separated the two germline ends. Per the germline V gene, CDR1 is SGHTA and CDR2 is FQGNSA. The CDR3 is made up of 12 amino acids. The library targeted TCRbeta and was prepared with unique molecular identifiers. In TCRdb, the PCR reads were re-called with MiXCR into one record per CDR3 protein. The table has around 680,000 distinct CDR3 sequences, over 15% seen once. In regard to this clonotype: Being one base from a much bigger clone, this may be a read error. The CDR3 carries no conserved terminal phenylalanine or tryptophan, so it likely arises from a read error.

Sample: PBMCs from the stem cell graft donor, taken from the stem cell graft. The TCR originated in a human donor who donated a stem cell graft to a child with acute myeloid leukemia. The rearrangement uses TRBV7-2 and TRBJ2-7, with D possibly being TRBD2 (5 bases). In DNA form, the CDR3 reads TGTGCCAGCAGCCCGAGCGGCCTCGAGCAGTACCTC. Its translation: CASSPSGLEQYL.